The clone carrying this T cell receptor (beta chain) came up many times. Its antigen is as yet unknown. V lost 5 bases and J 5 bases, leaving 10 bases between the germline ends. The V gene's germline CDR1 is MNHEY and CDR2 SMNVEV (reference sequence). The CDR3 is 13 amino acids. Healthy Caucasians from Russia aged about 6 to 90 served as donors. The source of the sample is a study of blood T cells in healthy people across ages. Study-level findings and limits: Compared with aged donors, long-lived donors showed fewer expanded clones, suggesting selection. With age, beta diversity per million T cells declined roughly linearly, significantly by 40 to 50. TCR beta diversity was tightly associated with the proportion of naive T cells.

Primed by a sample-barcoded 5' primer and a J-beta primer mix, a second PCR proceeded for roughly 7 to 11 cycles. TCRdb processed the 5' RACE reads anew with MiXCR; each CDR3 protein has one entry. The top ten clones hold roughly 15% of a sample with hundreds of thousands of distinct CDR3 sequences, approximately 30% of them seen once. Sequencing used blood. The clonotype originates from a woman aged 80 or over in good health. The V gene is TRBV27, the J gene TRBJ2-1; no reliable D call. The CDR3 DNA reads TGTGCCAGCAGTCGGCAGTCTGACAATGAGCAGTTCTTC. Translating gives CASSRQSDNEQFF.